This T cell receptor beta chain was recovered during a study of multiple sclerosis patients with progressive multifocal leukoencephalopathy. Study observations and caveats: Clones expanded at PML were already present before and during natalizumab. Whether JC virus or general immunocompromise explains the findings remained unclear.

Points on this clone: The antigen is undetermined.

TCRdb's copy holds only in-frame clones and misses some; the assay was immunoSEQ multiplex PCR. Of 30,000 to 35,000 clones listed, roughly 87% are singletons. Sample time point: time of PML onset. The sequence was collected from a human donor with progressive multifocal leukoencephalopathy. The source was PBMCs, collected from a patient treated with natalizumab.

CDR3 DNA sequence: TGTGCCAGCAGCCAAGATTCGCGGACGAGCTCCTACAATGAGCAGTTCTTC. Its translation is CASSQDSRTSSYNEQFF. The chain has TRBV4-2 and TRBJ2-1; D gene uncertain. The CDR3 spans 17 residues. CDR1 and CDR2 from the germline V gene are LGHNA and YNFKEQ. Trimming took off 0 bases at V and 0 bases at J, with 12 bases between the two ends.